This entry lists 28 T cell receptor beta chains sequenced from one sample in a study of OX40 agonist ivuxolimab in advanced cancers. Data came from immunoSEQ multiplex PCR; TCRdb stores just in-frame clones and leaves some out. Of approximately 58,000 clones listed, less than 95% are singletons. The source material was CD4+ or CD8+ T cells sorted from blood, sampled in a trial of the OX40 agonist ivuxolimab. These receptors were taken from an adult with an advanced solid tumor such as melanoma, head and neck, liver or kidney cancer.

This clone is medium-sized within its sample. The gene calls are TRBV11-2 and TRBJ2-7; 9 nucleotides match TRBD2. J lost 5 bases, V lost 1 base, and 3 bases had no gene match. Germline assignment: CDR1 SGHAT and CDR2 FQNNGV. This CDR3 has 14 amino acids. The DNA for the CDR3 is TGTGCCAGCAGCTTAGCCGGGACTAGCAACGAGCAGTACTTC. Encoded protein: CASSLAGTSNEQYF.

The chain combines TRBV28 with TRBJ2-7; D is possibly TRBD1 (7 bases). V was clipped by 3 bases and J by 6 bases, with 15 bases between them. There are 14 residues in the CDR3. Germline-derived CDR1 and CDR2 are MDHEN and SYDVKM. CDR3 nucleotide sequence: TGTGCCAGCAGTTTCGCGGGGACAGTACTCGAGCAGTACTTC. Translation: CASSFAGTVLEQYF.

The rearrangement links TRBV6-1 to TRBJ2-7; either TRBD1 or TRBD2 may supply D (5 bases each). This CDR3 has 13 residues. Between the trimmed V and J ends, which lost 10 bases and 4 bases, there was a span of 17 bases. Germline lookup yields CDR1 MNHNS and CDR2 SASEGT. This chain's CDR3 is CATTGTLRYEQYF. The DNA for the CDR3 is TGTGCCACCACCGGGACCCTACGATACGAGCAGTACTTC.

CDR3 amino acids: CASSISQGVSYEQYF. CDR3 nucleotide sequence: TGTGCCAGTAGTATTTCGCAGGGAGTTTCCTACGAGCAGTACTTC. The chain has TRBV19 and TRBJ2-5; D is perhaps TRBD1 or TRBD2 (5 bases each). The DNA end favors TRBJ2-7, so the J call may be wrong. Germline CDR1 is LNHDA and CDR2 is SQIVND (reference sequence). There are 15 residues in the CDR3.

A single count supports this clone. The chain carries TRBV7-9 and TRBJ2-7; 16 bases line up with TRBD2. Germline assignment: CDR1 SEHNR and CDR2 FQNEAQ (reference sequence). The length of the CDR3 is 18 residues. Unmatched junction bases numbered 8, after V lost 5 bases and J lost 1 base. DNA for the CDR3: TGTGCCAGCAGCATGACTGGGACTAGCGGGAGGGAATCCTACGAGCAGTACTTC. This encodes CASSMTGTSGRESYEQYF.

The chain carries TRBV6-1 and TRBJ1-6; no clear D gene. The CDR3 length is 12 residues. V lost 11 bases, J lost 9 bases, and 14 bases lay in between. CDR1 and CDR2 (germline): MNHNS, SASEGT. The CDR3 reads CALGDFASPLHF. The CDR3, as DNA: TGTGCCCTTGGGGATTTTGCTTCACCCCTCCACTTT.

V is TRBV27 and J is TRBJ1-6, with 7 bases lining up with TRBD1. Germline V gene sequence: CDR1 MNHEY, CDR2 SMNVEV (reference sequence). J was trimmed by 0 bases and V by 5 bases; bases with no gene match: 10. CDR3 length: 18 residues. The CDR3 loop reads CASSQTDRLRSYNSPLHF. CDR3 in DNA: TGTGCCAGCAGTCAAACGGACAGGCTTCGCTCCTATAATTCACCCCTCCACTTT.

The V call is TRBV19, the J call TRBJ2-7, with D tentatively TRBD2 (6 bases). Trimming cost V 3 bases and J 4 bases, with 16 bases left between them. This CDR3 is 15 amino acids long. CDR1 LNHDA and CDR2 SQIVND come from the germline V gene (reference sequence). Here the CDR3 DNA reads TGTGCCAGTAGTATCGACGGGGGTGATGTGTACGAGCAGTACTTC. Translation gives CASSIDGGDVYEQYF.

The V call is TRBV27, the J call TRBJ2-1; 9 bases map to TRBD2. Germline V gene data show CDR1 as MNHEY and CDR2 as SMNVEV (reference sequence). V shed 3 bases and J 9 bases; nucleotides not matched to a gene: 6. The CDR3 is 14 residues long. The CDR3 here is CASSLGLASFEQFF. CDR3 DNA sequence: TGTGCCAGCAGTTTGGGACTAGCCTCCTTTGAGCAGTTCTTC.

As regards this clone: The same CDR3 is also encoded by other DNA sequences in this sample. This chain links TRBV11-2 with TRBJ2-3; 9 bases are shared with TRBD2. Germline values: CDR1 SGHAT, CDR2 FQNNGV. This CDR3 has 14 residues. The trim removed 8 bases at V and 3 bases at J, leaving 6 bases unmatched. In nucleotides, the CDR3 is TGTGCCAGCTCGACTAGCGGACTTACAGATACGCAGTATTTT. Its protein product is CASSTSGLTDTQYF.

The chain recombines TRBV7-9 with TRBJ2-1; 8 positions agree with TRBD1. There are 17 residues in the CDR3. In germline, CDR1 is SEHNR, CDR2 FQNEAQ (reference sequence). J was trimmed by 0 bases and V by 5 bases; bases with no gene match: 9. CDR3 DNA sequence: TGTGCCAGCAGCCCCTCCAGGGGGCAGAGCTCCTACAATGAGCAGTTCTTC. This sequence encodes CASSPSRGQSSYNEQFF. Combining the CDR3 with reference TRBV7-9 and TRBJ2-1 gives the whole variable domain DTGVSQNPRHKITKRGQNVTFRCDPISEHNRLYWYRQTLGQGPEFLTYFQNEAQLEKSRLLSDRFSAERPKGSFSTLEIQRTEQGDSAMYLCASSPSRGQSSYNEQFFGPGTRLTVL.

J is TRBJ2-2 and V is TRBV29-1; D unclear. V dropped 3 bases and J dropped 1 base, with 6 bases sitting between them. The CDR3 loop spans 13 amino acids. CDR1 and CDR2 (germline): SQVTM, ANQGSEA. CDR3 loop: CSVERENTGELFF. Here the CDR3 DNA reads TGCAGCGTTGAGAGAGAGAACACCGGGGAGCTGTTTTTT.

The rearrangement joins TRBV28 to TRBJ2-7; 11 bases fit TRBD2. Germline CDR1 reads MDHEN; CDR2 reads SYDVKM. The J segment lost 4 bases and the V segment lost 3 bases, leaving 5 bases of the junction unmatched. There are 15 residues in the CDR3. The CDR3 region has the DNA TGTGCCAGCAGTTTCACTAGCGGGAGTTTGTACGAGCAGTACTTC. Its translation is CASSFTSGSLYEQYF.

For the CDR3, the DNA is TGCGCCAGCAGCCAAGATGAGGGACAGGGGGCCTACGAGCAGTACTTC. Its protein is CASSQDEGQGAYEQYF. This chain uses TRBV4-1 with TRBJ2-7, with TRBD1 matching 11 bases. Unmatched junction bases numbered 3, after V lost 0 bases and J lost 2 bases. Germline V CDR1 and CDR2: MGHRA, YSYEKL. The CDR3 is 16 residues long.

The CDR3 loop is CASSLAAGSSGNTIYF. Written as DNA, the CDR3 is TGTGCCAGCAGTTTAGCAGCAGGTAGCTCTGGAAACACCATATATTTT. This sequence joins TRBV27 and TRBJ1-3, with D unresolved. Germline loops: CDR1 MNHEY, CDR2 SMNVEV (reference sequence). The ends were cut back, 2 bases at V and 0 bases at J, with 11 bases in the middle. The CDR3 has 16 residues.

The chain employs TRBV28 and TRBJ2-7; 13 bases fit TRBD2. The junction had 8 bases not matched to a gene; V was cut back by 4 bases and J by 2 bases. CDR3 length: 17 amino acids. Germline V gene data show CDR1 as MDHEN and CDR2 as SYDVKM. CDR3 bases: TGTGCCAGCAGTTCCGGACTAGCGGGAGTTCCCACCTACGAGCAGTACTTC. Translated: CASSSGLAGVPTYEQYF.

This chain uses TRBV9 with TRBJ2-7, with TRBD1 matching over 9 bases. V was clipped by 4 bases and J by 1 base; unmatched bases: 6. Germline V gene sequence: CDR1 SGDLS, CDR2 YYNGEE. The CDR3 consists of 15 residues. In DNA form, the CDR3 reads TGTGCCAGCAGCCCCGGGGGACAGGGATCCTACGAGCAGTACTTC. Its protein is CASSPGGQGSYEQYF.

This clone was seen just once. V gene TRBV13 combines with J gene TRBJ2-3; 10 bases align to TRBD2. CDR1 and CDR2 from the germline V gene are PRHDT and FYEKMQ (reference sequence). Trimming took 1 base from V and 6 from J; bases not matched to a gene: 1. This CDR3 spans 14 amino acids. The CDR3 sequence is CASSLEREGDTQYF. CDR3 bases: TGTGCCAGCAGCTTAGAGCGGGAGGGGGATACGCAGTATTTT.

The gene calls are TRBV13 and TRBJ2-1; 12 bases map to TRBD2. CDR3 length: 16 residues. The junction had 11 bases not matched to a gene; V was cut back by 5 bases and J by 9 bases. Germline CDR1 and CDR2: PRHDT and FYEKMQ (reference sequence). Here the CDR3 reads CASSPRTSGISSEQFF. CDR3 coding DNA: TGTGCCAGCAGCCCCCGGACTAGCGGGATTTCAAGTGAGCAGTTCTTC.

The chain couples TRBV6-6 to TRBJ1-1, with D unresolved. V dropped 2 bases and J dropped 0 bases, with 7 bases sitting between them. Germline values: CDR1 MNHNY, CDR2 SVGAGI (reference sequence). The CDR3 is made up of 14 amino acids. This CDR3 is CASSYGSVNTEAFF. For the CDR3, the DNA is TGTGCCAGCAGTTACGGTAGTGTGAACACTGAAGCTTTCTTT.

This chain links TRBV28 with TRBJ2-5, with TRBD1 identical over 10 bases. Germline V lookup: CDR1 MDHEN, CDR2 SYDVKM. J gave up 5 bases and V 6 bases, and 12 bases lay outside the gene matches. This CDR3 region has 16 residues. CDR3 sequence (DNA): TGTGCCAGCAGCCGAAGACAGGGGGCGTTTTTGGAGACCCAGTACTTC. Amino acid sequence: CASSRRQGAFLETQYF.

The count of this clone is one. The J gene is TRBJ2-1, the V gene TRBV7-9, with TRBD2 identical over 9 bases. This CDR3 comprises 16 residues. Unmatched junction bases numbered 8, after V lost 1 base and J lost 7 bases. CDR1 SEHNR and CDR2 FQNEAQ come from the germline V gene (reference sequence). This chain's CDR3 is CASSLEGGGRENEQFF. CDR3 DNA sequence: TGTGCCAGCAGCTTAGAAGGCGGCGGGAGGGAAAATGAGCAGTTCTTC.

This chain links TRBV9 with TRBJ1-6, with D hard to call. Germline V gene data show CDR1 as SGDLS and CDR2 as YYNGEE. The ends were cut back, 2 bases at V and 10 bases at J, with 22 bases in the middle. This CDR3 has 17 amino acids. The CDR3 spells CASSVHLAAREDSPLHF. CDR3 nucleotide sequence: TGTGCCAGCAGCGTCCACCTTGCGGCCCGGGAGGACTCACCCCTCCACTTT.

The chain is built from TRBV5-6 and TRBJ2-7, with D possibly being TRBD2 (5 bases). Trimming cost V 0 bases and J 0 bases, with 7 bases left between them. Germline loops: CDR1 SGHDT, CDR2 YYEEEE. The CDR3 is made up of 14 amino acids. The CDR3 region has the DNA TGTGCCAGCAGCTTGGGGACTCCCTCCTACGAGCAGTACTTC. It encodes CASSLGTPSYEQYF.

The chain employs TRBV4-3 and TRBJ2-1; 7 positions match TRBD2. CDR3 length: 15 amino acids. Trimming took 6 bases from V and 2 from J; bases not matched to a gene: 7. Looked up from germline, CDR1 is LGHNA and CDR2 is YSLEER. As DNA, the CDR3 is TGCGCCAGCAGACCCCGGGACTACGCCTACAATGAGCAGTTCTTC. Encoded protein: CASRPRDYAYNEQFF.

The CDR3 is CASSLLDSYNEQFF. Here the CDR3 DNA reads TGTGCCAGCAGCTTACTAGATTCCTACAATGAGCAGTTCTTC. The rearrangement links TRBV11-2 to TRBJ2-1; D is uncertain. V lost 2 bases and J 1 base, leaving 6 bases between the germline ends. Germline assignment: CDR1 SGHAT and CDR2 FQNNGV. There are 14 residues in the CDR3.

CDR3 sequence (DNA): TGCGCCAGCAGCCAAACTGGAGGCTACGAGCAGTACTTC. Translating gives CASSQTGGYEQYF. The chain has TRBV4-1 and TRBJ2-7; a weak D match, TRBD2 (5 bases). This CDR3 is 13 amino acids long. The V and J ends lost 2 bases and 3 bases respectively, with 8 bases between them. CDR1 is MGHRA and CDR2 is YSYEKL in the germline V gene.

Sample share makes this clone medium-sized (0.01 to 0.1%). This sequence joins TRBV6-1 and TRBJ2-2, with 12 bases aligning to TRBD2. The CDR3 loop spans 15 amino acids. The junction had 0 bases not matched to a gene; V was cut back by 4 bases and J by 3 bases. Germline V lookup: CDR1 MNHNS, CDR2 SASEGT. The CDR3 nucleotides read TGTGCCAGCAGTGGACTAGCGGGAGACACCGGGGAGCTGTTTTTT. Residues: CASSGLAGDTGELFF.